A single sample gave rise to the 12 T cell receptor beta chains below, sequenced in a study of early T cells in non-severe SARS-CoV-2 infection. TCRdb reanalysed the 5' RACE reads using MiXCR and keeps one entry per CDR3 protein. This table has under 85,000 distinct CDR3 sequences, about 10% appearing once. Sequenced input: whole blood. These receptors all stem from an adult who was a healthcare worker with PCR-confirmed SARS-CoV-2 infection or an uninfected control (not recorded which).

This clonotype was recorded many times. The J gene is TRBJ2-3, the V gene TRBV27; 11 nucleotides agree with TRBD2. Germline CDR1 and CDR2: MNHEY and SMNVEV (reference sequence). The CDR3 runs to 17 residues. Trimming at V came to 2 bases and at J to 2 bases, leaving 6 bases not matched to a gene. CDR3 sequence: CASSLRASGGFTDTQYF. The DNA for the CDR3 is TGTGCCAGCAGTTTAAGGGCTAGCGGGGGGTTCACAGATACGCAGTATTTT.

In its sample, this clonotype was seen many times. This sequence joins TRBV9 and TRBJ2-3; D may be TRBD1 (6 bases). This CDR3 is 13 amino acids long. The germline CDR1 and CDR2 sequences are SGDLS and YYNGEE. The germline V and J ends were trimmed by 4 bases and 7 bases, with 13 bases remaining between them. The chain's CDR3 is CASSPGAGNTQYF. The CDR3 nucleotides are TGTGCCAGCAGCCCAGGGGCAGGGAATACGCAGTATTTT.

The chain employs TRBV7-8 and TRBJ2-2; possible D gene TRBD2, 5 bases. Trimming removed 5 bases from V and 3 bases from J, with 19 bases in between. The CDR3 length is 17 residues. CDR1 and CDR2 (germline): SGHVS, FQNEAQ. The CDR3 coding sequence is TGTGCCAGCAGCCTGATTGGACTCTCCACGTACACCGGGGAGCTGTTTTTT. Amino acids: CASSLIGLSTYTGELFF.

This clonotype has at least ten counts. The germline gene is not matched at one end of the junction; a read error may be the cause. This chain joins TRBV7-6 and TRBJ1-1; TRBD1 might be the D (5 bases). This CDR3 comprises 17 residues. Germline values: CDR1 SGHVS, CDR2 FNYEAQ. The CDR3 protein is CASSLSSGVLMNAEAFF. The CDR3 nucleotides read TGTGCCAGCAGCTTATCTTCGGGGGTACTGATGAACGCTGAAGCTTTCTTT.

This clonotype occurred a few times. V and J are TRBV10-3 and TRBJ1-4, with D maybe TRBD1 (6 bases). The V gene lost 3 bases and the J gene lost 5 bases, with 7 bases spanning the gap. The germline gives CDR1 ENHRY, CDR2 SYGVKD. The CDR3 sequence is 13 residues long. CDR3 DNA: TGTGCCATCAGTGATGGGGGCAATGAAAAACTGTTTTTT. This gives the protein CAISDGGNEKLFF.

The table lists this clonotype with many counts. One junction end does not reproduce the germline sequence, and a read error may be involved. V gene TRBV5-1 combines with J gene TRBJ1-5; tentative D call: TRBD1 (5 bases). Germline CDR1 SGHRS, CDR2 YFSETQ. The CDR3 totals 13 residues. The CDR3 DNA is TGCGCCAGCAGGTTGGAGGGGAATCAGCCCCAGCATTTT. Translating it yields CASRLEGNQPQHF. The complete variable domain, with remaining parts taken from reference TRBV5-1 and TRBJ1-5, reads KAGVTQTPRYLIKTRGQQVTLSCSPISGHRSVSWYQQTPGQGLQFLFEYFSETQRNKGNFPGRFSGRQFSNSRSEMNVSTLELGDSALYLCASRLEGNQPQHFGDGTRLSIL.

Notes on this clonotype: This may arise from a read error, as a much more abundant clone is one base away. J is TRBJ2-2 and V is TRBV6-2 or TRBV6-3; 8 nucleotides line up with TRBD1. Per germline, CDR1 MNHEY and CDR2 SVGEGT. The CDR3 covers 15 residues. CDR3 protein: CASSYSSQGAGELYF. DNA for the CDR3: TGTGCCAGCAGTTACTCGAGCCAGGGGGCCGGGGAGCTGTATTTT.

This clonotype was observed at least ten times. The DNA for the CDR3 is TGTGCCAGCAGTCCTAGAGGCCTAGCGGGAGTTGATGAGCAGTTCTTC. Translation: CASSPRGLAGVDEQFF. This chain uses TRBV12-3 or TRBV12-4 with TRBJ2-1, with TRBD2 matching 10 bases. The CDR3 length is 16 residues. Trimming at V came to 5 bases and at J to 8 bases, leaving 12 bases not matched to a gene.

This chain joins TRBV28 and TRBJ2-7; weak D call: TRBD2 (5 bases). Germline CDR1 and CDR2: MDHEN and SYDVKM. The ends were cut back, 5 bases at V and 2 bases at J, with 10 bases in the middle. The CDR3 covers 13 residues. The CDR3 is CASSPSGTYEQYF. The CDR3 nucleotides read TGTGCCAGCAGTCCGTCGGGGACCTACGAGCAGTACTTC.

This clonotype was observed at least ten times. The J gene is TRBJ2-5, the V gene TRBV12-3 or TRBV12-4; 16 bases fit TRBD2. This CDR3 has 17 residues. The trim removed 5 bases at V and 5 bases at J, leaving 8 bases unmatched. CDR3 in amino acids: CASSLGTSGGARETQYF. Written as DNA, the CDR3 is TGTGCCAGCAGTCTTGGGACTAGCGGGGGGGCCCGGGAGACCCAGTACTTC.

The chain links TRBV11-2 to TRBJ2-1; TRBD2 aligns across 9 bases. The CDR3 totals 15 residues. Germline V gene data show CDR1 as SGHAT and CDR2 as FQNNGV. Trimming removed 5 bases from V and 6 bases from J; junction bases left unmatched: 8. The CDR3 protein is CASSPGGGRVNEQFF. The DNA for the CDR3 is TGTGCCAGCAGCCCGGGGGGCGGGAGGGTCAATGAGCAGTTCTTC.

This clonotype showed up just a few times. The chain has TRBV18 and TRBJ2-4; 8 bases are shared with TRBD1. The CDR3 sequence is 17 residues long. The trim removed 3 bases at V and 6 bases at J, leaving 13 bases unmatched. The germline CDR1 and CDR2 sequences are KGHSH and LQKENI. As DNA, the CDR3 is TGTGCCAGCTCACCTCGGGCAGGGGGCCTGAATCCAAACATTCAGTACTTC. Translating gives CASSPRAGGLNPNIQYF.